A single sample gave rise to the 15 T cell receptor beta chains below, sequenced in a study of identical twins listed by TCRdb under 2016. The receptor library was made with 5' RACE. Sequencer: Illumina HiSeq 2000. TCRdb reanalyzed the raw reads on its own, using fastp at Q25 for trimming and MiXCR for clone calling, and kept in-frame beta chains. Rows are combined by CDR3 protein, so each entry shows the most common genes and DNA. For this sample the table gives roughly 260,000 distinct CDR3 sequences, of which 6.5% to 9% were detected only once. Together, the top ten hold about 5.8% of the sample. The data also belong to a second study, concerning yellow fever vaccine responses in identical twins.

Sequenced: CD8+ T cells sorted from blood. The receptor source for this set is a woman under 30 in good health.

The J gene is TRBJ1-4, the V gene TRBV14; 7 bases map to TRBD1. The V gene end was trimmed by 4 bases and the J gene end by 0 bases; junction bases not matched to a gene: 14. Germline CDR1 is SGHDN and CDR2 is FVKESK. The CDR3 spans 19 residues. CDR3 loop: CASSLYPGTVHSTNEKLFF. The CDR3 coding sequence is TGTGCCAGCAGCCTCTATCCCGGGACAGTTCATTCAACTAATGAAAAACTGTTTTTT.

There are a few counts of this clonotype. The chain couples TRBV2 to TRBJ1-4, with TRBD1 as a possible D gene (6 bases). The CDR3 consists of 15 residues. CDR1 SNHLY and CDR2 FYNNEI come from the germline V gene. V gave up 3 bases and J gave up 7 bases, with 15 bases separating them. The DNA of the CDR3 is TGTGCCAGCAGTGATCTCACAGGGTCTGGTGAAAAACTGTTTTTT. Protein sequence: CASSDLTGSGEKLFF.

This clonotype was seen only a few times. The chain couples TRBV7-9 to TRBJ2-1, with D perhaps matching TRBD1 (5 bases). The CDR3 spans 14 residues. V lost 5 bases to trimming and J lost 7 bases, with 15 bases between them. In germline, CDR1 is SEHNR, CDR2 FQNEAQ (reference sequence). CDR3 DNA: TGTGCCAGCAGCGCCCGAACAGGTTTTAATGAGCAGTTCTTC. Translating gives CASSARTGFNEQFF.

This clonotype was found a few times. The chain has TRBV5-1 and TRBJ2-1; TRBD2 matches at 10 bases. V shed 7 bases, J shed 0 bases, and the junction held 7 bases outside the gene matches. From germline, CDR1 is SGHRS and CDR2 YFSETQ. The CDR3 has 16 amino acids. Written as DNA, the CDR3 is TGCGCCAGCGAGAGCGGGGGGGCTCCCTCCTACAATGAGCAGTTCTTC. This gives the protein CASESGGAPSYNEQFF.

This sequence joins TRBV11-2 and TRBJ2-7; 8 positions agree with TRBD1. The junction had 5 bases not matched to a gene; V was cut back by 1 base and J by 3 bases. The CDR3 extends over 15 amino acids. CDR1 is SGHAT and CDR2 is FQNNGV in the germline V gene. CDR3: CASSLGSGGIYEQYV. The DNA for the CDR3 is TGTGCCAGCAGCTTAGGGTCAGGGGGCATCTACGAGCAGTACGTC.

This chain uses TRBV28 with TRBJ2-2, with no clear D. The germline V gene encodes CDR1 MDHEN and CDR2 SYDVKM. V lost 3 bases, J lost 1 base, and 6 bases lay in between. The CDR3 totals 14 residues. The CDR3 nucleotides are TGTGCCAGCAGTTTCCTCCTGAACACCGGGGAGCTGTTTTTT. This translates into CASSFLLNTGELFF.

This clonotype has ten or more counts. The chain joins TRBV6-5 to TRBJ1-6, with unresolved D. Trimming took off 2 bases at V and 1 base at J, with 12 bases between the two ends. This CDR3 has 17 amino acids. Germline loops: CDR1 MNHEY, CDR2 SVGAGI. This CDR3 is CASSYGFVGSYNSPLHF. The CDR3 coding sequence is TGTGCCAGCAGTTACGGCTTTGTGGGATCCTATAATTCACCCCTCCACTTT.

This clonotype has a count of ten or more. The V and J genes are TRBV4-1 and TRBJ2-7, with 14 bases matching TRBD2. With 4 bases clipped from V and 3 bases from J, the junction kept 2 bases outside the gene matches. The CDR3 covers 15 residues. Germline V gene data show CDR1 as MGHRA and CDR2 as YSYEKL. The CDR3 coding sequence is TGCGCCAGCAGCCTAGGGACTAGCGGGAGCTACGAGCAGTACTTC. Its translation: CASSLGTSGSYEQYF.

Many counts were recorded for this clonotype. The gene calls are TRBV28 and TRBJ1-5, with 7 bases lining up with TRBD1. CDR1 MDHEN and CDR2 SYDVKM come from the germline V gene. The V segment lost 6 bases and the J segment 7 bases; nucleotides outside the gene matches: 15. CDR3 length: 16 amino acids. CDR3 bases: TGTGCCAGCAGATACCGACAGGGAAGGTTGGGACAGCCCCAGCATTTT. Translated, it gives CASRYRQGRLGQPQHF. The entire variable domain, with the rest obtained from reference TRBV28 and TRBJ1-5, is as follows: DVKVTQSSRYLVKRTGEKVFLECVQDMDHENMFWYRQDPGLGLRLIYFSYDVKMKEKGDIPEGYSVSREKKERFSLILESASTNQTSMYLCASRYRQGRLGQPQHFGDGTRLSIL.

In this sample, this clonotype turned up many times. V gene TRBV20-1 combines with J gene TRBJ2-1; 7 bases map to TRBD2. Germline loops: CDR1 DFQATT, CDR2 SNEGSKA (reference sequence). V shed 2 bases and J 5 bases; nucleotides not matched to a gene: 12. The CDR3 has 16 amino acids. For the CDR3, the DNA is TGCAGTGCTAGACCCCAGTGGGGAGGGGACCACAATGAGCAGTTCTTC. As protein: CSARPQWGGDHNEQFF.

This clonotype was found many times. J is TRBJ2-7 and V is TRBV28; 8 bases align to TRBD1. The CDR3 is 15 residues long. The V gene end was trimmed by 5 bases and the J gene end by 0 bases; junction bases not matched to a gene: 6. Germline V CDR1 and CDR2: MDHEN, SYDVKM. CDR3 sequence: CASSPDRESSYEQYV. The CDR3 nucleotides are TGTGCCAGCAGTCCGGACAGGGAGTCCTCCTACGAGCAGTACGTC.

This clonotype was recorded a few times. In DNA form, the CDR3 reads TGTGCCAGCAGCGAGGACAGGTACAATGAGCAGTTCTTC. Its translation: CASSEDRYNEQFF. This chain connects TRBV9 to TRBJ2-1; 7 positions match TRBD1. Looked up from germline, CDR1 is SGDLS and CDR2 is YYNGEE. This CDR3 contains 13 residues. Trimming took 3 bases from V and 4 from J; bases not matched to a gene: 1.

This clonotype was counted ten times or more. The gene calls are TRBV20-1 and TRBJ2-1; the match to TRBD1 covers 11 bases. Per germline, CDR1 DFQATT and CDR2 SNEGSKA (reference sequence). Unmatched junction bases numbered 19, after V lost 2 bases and J lost 7 bases. The CDR3 has 19 residues. The CDR3 loop is CSARRLGVWDRGDENEQFF. DNA for the CDR3: TGCAGTGCTAGACGGCTCGGGGTCTGGGACAGGGGGGACGAGAATGAGCAGTTCTTC.

The table lists this clonotype with many counts. This sequence joins TRBV29-1 and TRBJ2-2, with 7 bases aligning to TRBD2. The V segment lost 4 bases and the J segment 6 bases; nucleotides outside the gene matches: 5. The CDR3 extends over 13 amino acids. Germline V gives CDR1 SQVTM, CDR2 ANQGSEA. CDR3 bases: TGCAGCGTTGGGGAGGGCCTGGCCGGGGAGCTGTTTTTT. Amino acids: CSVGEGLAGELFF.

There are many counts of this clonotype. J is TRBJ2-7 and V is TRBV28; no reliable D call. Germline V gene sequence: CDR1 MDHEN, CDR2 SYDVKM. Trimming pared 6 bases from V and 7 bases from J, leaving 25 bases between. The CDR3 sequence is 16 residues long. For the CDR3, the DNA is TGTGCCAGCAGCCCCCTTACCGACAATGCCCTGCGGGAGCAGTACGTC. This translates into CASSPLTDNALREQYV.